This entry describes one TCR beta chain. Its specificity is not known. The data were taken from a study of identical twins. Study-wide results and limits: Fewer insertions marked abundant cord blood beta clonotypes; young adult naive trended weakly, memory not at all. Invariant cells of the MAIT and iNKT types might have partly distorted the zero-insertion analyses. For monozygotic twins, models underestimated out-of-frame TCR alpha sharing. Low generation-probability sequences were in excess among twin-shared out-of-frame alpha sequences.

From the 5' RACE reads, TCRdb called clonotypes with MiXCR, one entry per CDR3 protein. Of about 250,000 distinct CDR3 sequences in the sample, about 9% were seen once. These data also formed part of another study, on yellow fever vaccine responses in identical twins.

The sequenced sample was CD8+ T cells sorted from blood. The clonotype comes from a young woman in good health.

Written as DNA, the CDR3 is TGTGCCACCAGCAGAGTGGCGCAGGGGTCGGAGACCCAGTACTTC. Its protein is CATSRVAQGSETQYF. The rearrangement uses TRBV15 and TRBJ2-5; D is perhaps TRBD1 (6 bases). Deletions cut 1 base from V and 5 bases from J, with 14 bases between. The CDR3 totals 15 residues. Germline V gene lookup returns CDR1 LNHNV and CDR2 YYDKDF (reference sequence).